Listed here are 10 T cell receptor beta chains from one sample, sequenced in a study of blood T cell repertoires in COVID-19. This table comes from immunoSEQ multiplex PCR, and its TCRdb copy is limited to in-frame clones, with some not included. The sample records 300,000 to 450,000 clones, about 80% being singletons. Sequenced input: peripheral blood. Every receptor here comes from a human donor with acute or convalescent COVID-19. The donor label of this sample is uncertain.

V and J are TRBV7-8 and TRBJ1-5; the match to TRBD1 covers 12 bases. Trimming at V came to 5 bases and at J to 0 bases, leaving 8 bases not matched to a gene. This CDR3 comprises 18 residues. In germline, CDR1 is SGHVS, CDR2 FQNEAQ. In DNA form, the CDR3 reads TGTGCCAGCAGCCCAGGGACAGGGGGCTCGTCTAGCAATCAGCCCCAGCATTTT. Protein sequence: CASSPGTGGSSSNQPQHF.

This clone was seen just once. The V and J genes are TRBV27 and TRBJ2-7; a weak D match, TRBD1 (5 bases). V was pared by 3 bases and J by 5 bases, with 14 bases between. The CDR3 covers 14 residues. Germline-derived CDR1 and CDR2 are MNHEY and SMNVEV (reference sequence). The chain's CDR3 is CASSLFQGMNEQYF. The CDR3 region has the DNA TGTGCCAGCAGTTTGTTTCAGGGAATGAACGAGCAGTACTTC.

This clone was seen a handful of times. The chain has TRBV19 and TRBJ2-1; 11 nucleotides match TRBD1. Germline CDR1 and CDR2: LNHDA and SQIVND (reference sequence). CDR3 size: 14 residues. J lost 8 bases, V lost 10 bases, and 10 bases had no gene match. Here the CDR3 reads CATRRTGGGDEQFF. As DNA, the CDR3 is TGTGCCACTCGCCGGACAGGGGGCGGCGATGAGCAGTTCTTC.

CDR3 amino acids: CASSQVFGENQPQHF. CDR3 nucleotides: TGCGCCAGCAGCCAAGTATTTGGGGAGAATCAGCCCCAGCATTTT. The chain recombines TRBV4-1 with TRBJ1-5; D gene unclear. This CDR3 is built from 15 residues. From germline, CDR1 is MGHRA and CDR2 YSYEKL. Trimming removed 1 base from V and 4 bases from J, with 11 bases in between.

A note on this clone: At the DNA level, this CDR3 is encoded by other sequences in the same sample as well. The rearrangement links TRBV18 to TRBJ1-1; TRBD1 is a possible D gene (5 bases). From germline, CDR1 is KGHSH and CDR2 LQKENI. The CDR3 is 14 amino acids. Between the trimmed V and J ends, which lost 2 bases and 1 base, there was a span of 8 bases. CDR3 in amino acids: CASSPRQGNTEAFF. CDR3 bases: TGTGCCAGCTCACCAAGGCAGGGGAACACTGAAGCTTTCTTT.

The CDR3: CSVEGPASNEQFF. DNA for the CDR3: TGCAGCGTTGAAGGACCAGCGTCCAATGAGCAGTTCTTC. This sequence joins TRBV29-1 and TRBJ2-1; D not resolved. Trimming took 1 base from V and 6 from J, leaving 10 bases between them. The CDR3 spans 13 residues. Germline V lookup: CDR1 SQVTM, CDR2 ANQGSEA.

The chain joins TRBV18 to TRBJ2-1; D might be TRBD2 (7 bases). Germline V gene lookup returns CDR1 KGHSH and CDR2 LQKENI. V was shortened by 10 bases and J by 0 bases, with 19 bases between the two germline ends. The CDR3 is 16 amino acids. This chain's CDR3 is CATSFDRTSSYNEQFF. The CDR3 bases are TGTGCCACCTCCTTCGACAGGACTAGCTCCTACAATGAGCAGTTCTTC.

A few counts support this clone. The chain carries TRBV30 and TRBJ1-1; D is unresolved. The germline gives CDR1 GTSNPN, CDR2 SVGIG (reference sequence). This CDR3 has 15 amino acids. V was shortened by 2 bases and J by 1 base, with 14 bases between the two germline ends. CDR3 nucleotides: TGTGCCTGGAGTTTGTATACGGGTGGGAACACTGAAGCTTTCTTT. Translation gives CAWSLYTGGNTEAFF.

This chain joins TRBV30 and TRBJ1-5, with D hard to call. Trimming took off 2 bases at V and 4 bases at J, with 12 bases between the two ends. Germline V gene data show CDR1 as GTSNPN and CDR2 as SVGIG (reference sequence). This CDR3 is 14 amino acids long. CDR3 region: CAWSREGFNQPQHF. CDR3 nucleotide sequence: TGTGCCTGGAGTCGGGAGGGTTTTAATCAGCCCCAGCATTTT. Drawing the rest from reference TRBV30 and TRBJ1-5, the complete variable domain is SQTIHQWPATLVQPVGSPLSLECTVEGTSNPNLYWYRQAAGRGLQLLFYSVGIGQISSEVPQNLSASRPQDRQFILSSKKLLLSDSGFYLCAWSREGFNQPQHFGDGTRLSIL.

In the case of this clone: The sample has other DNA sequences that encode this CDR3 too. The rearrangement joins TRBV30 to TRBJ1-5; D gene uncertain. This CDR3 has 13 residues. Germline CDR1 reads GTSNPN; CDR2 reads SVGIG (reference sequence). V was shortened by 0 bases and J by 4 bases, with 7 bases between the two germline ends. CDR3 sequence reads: CAWSVSGNQPQHF. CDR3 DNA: TGTGCCTGGAGTGTATCGGGAAATCAGCCCCAGCATTTT.